The clone carrying this TCR beta chain has at least ten counts. V gave up 4 bases and J gave up 6 bases, with 12 bases separating them. CDR1 and CDR2 from the germline V gene are LGHDT and YNNKEL (reference sequence). The CDR3 is made up of 14 amino acids. TCRdb analysed the 5' RACE reads with MiXCR anew, one entry per CDR3 protein. The sample holds about 560,000 distinct CDR3 sequences, about a sixth seen once. The data originate from a study of T-cell memory formation after mild COVID-19. Specimen: PBMCs or a T cell subset sorted from them (not recorded which). The V and J genes are TRBV3-1 and TRBJ2-2, with D perhaps matching TRBD2 (5 bases). The receptor comes from an adult woman who had mild COVID-19 (a few samples of this study predate the infection). Cell type and time point are not known. The CDR3 here is CASSLDWGAGELFF. The CDR3 coding sequence is TGTGCCAGCAGCCTCGATTGGGGAGCCGGGGAGCTGTTTTTT.